The TCR beta chain under discussion was sequenced for a study of blood T cell repertoires in COVID-19. Profiled with immunoSEQ multiplex PCR; TCRdb holds only in-frame clones, not every one. The table shows some 150,000 clones, with about three quarters occurring only once. V lost 5 bases to trimming and J lost 2 bases, with 12 bases between them. From germline, CDR1 is LNHDA and CDR2 SQIVND (reference sequence). This CDR3 region has 14 residues. The rearrangement joins TRBV19 to TRBJ1-2; perhaps TRBD1 as D (6 bases). The sample comprised peripheral blood. The sequence was collected from a man aged 80 or over with acute or convalescent COVID-19. In DNA form, the CDR3 reads TGTGCCAGTAGTGAACCTACAGGGAACTATGGCTACACCTTC. Protein sequence: CASSEPTGNYGYTF.